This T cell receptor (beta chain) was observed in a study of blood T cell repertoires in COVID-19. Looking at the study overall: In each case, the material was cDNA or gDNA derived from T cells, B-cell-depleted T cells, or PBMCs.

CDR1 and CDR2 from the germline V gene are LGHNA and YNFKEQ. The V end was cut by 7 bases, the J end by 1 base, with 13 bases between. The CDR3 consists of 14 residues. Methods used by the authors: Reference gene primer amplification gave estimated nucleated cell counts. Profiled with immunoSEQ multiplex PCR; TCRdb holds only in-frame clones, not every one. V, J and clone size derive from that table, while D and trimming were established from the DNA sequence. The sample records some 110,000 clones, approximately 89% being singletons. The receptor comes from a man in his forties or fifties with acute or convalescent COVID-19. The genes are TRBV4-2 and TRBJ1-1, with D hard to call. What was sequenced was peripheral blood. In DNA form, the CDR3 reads TGTGCCAGCAATTCGGATCAGGCGAACACTGAAGCTTTCTTT. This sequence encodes CASNSDQANTEAFF.